Listed below are T cell receptor beta chains from one sample, sequenced in a study of Ad26.COV2.S vaccination and SARS-CoV-2 variants. The data were produced by immunoSEQ multiplex PCR, yet TCRdb's version contains in-frame clones alone and is incomplete. The data show hundreds of thousands of clones, approximately 87% seen once. The source material was peripheral blood, sampled in a trial of Ad26.COV2.S vaccine versus placebo. The receptors come from a person aged 18-60 years who received the Ad26.COV2.S COVID-19 vaccine or a placebo. Both conserved end residues are part of each CDR3. D genes are given only for firm matches. Only part of the rows carry a size: once, few, many, or a class if the clone is expanded.

v_call,d_call,clone_size,j_call,cdr3_nt,cdr3_aa
TRBV19,.,.,TRBJ2-5,TGTGCCAGTAGTATAGAACAGGGTAGGCAGACCCAGTACTTC,CASSIEQGRQTQYF
TRBV7-9,.,.,TRBJ2-5,TGTGCCAGCAGCTTAGTACCAGGGCGCGGCGTGGCCCAGTACTTC,CASSLVPGRGVAQYF
TRBV5-1,.,.,TRBJ1-6,TGCGCCAGCAGTCTCAATCGTGGATTTTCACCCCTCCACTTT,CASSLNRGFSPLHF
TRBV27,.,.,TRBJ1-1,TGTGCCAGCTCTAGAGTGGGGGTAGGGACTGAAGCTTTCTTT,CASSRVGVGTEAFF
TRBV3-1/TRBV3-2,TRBD1,.,TRBJ1-2,TGTGCCAGCAGCCCGTACGACAGGGCCTCATATGGCTACACCTTC,CASSPYDRASYGYTF
TRBV25-1,.,.,TRBJ2-3,TGTGCCAGCAGTGGGCCAGATACGCAGTATTTT,CASSGPDTQYF
TRBV9,.,.,TRBJ1-6,TGTGCCAGCAGCCCTGGTTGGGGGTACAATTCACCCCTCCACTTT,CASSPGWGYNSPLHF
TRBV9,.,once,TRBJ1-3,TGTGCCAGCAGCGTTACACCTGGAAACACCATATATTTT,CASSVTPGNTIYF
TRBV11-1,.,.,TRBJ2-2,TGTGCCAGCAGCGCCTCAGGGACCGGGGAGCTGTTTTTT,CASSASGTGELFF
TRBV7-2,.,.,TRBJ1-4,TGTGCCAGCAGCTTAAGGGGAACTAATGAAAAACTGTTTTTT,CASSLRGTNEKLFF
TRBV5-1,.,.,TRBJ2-7,TGCGCCAGCAGCTTGTCAGGGGCGGGCTCCTACGAGCAGTACTTC,CASSLSGAGSYEQYF
TRBV7-8,TRBD2,once,TRBJ2-3,TGTGCCAGCAGCATACTAGCGGGAGACGGTACGCAGTATTTT,CASSILAGDGTQYF
TRBV4-1,.,.,TRBJ1-4,TGCGCCAGCAGGACACTAGGAAGGACAACTAATGAAAAACTGTTTTTT,CASRTLGRTTNEKLFF
TRBV30,.,.,TRBJ1-2,TGTGCCTGGAGGGGGACTAACTATGGCTACACCTTC,CAWRGTNYGYTF
TRBV7-8,TRBD1,once,TRBJ1-1,TGTGCCAGCAGCTCCCGGGACAGAGGTCGGACTGAAGCTTTCTTT,CASSSRDRGRTEAFF
TRBV9,TRBD2,.,TRBJ2-1,TGTGCCAGCACCCTCGCGGCGGGGGACTACAATGAGCAGTTCTTC,CASTLAAGDYNEQFF
TRBV5-1,TRBD2,.,TRBJ2-7,TGCGCCAGCAGCTTGAGGGAGGGGAACCCATACGAGCAGTACTTC,CASSLREGNPYEQYF
TRBV7-9,TRBD1,.,TRBJ1-2,TGTGCCAGCAGCTCGAACAGGGGGGTGGTTATCTCTGGCTACACCTTC,CASSSNRGVVISGYTF
TRBV15,TRBD1,.,TRBJ1-2,TGTGCCACCAGCAAGTCGGGACAGGGGGACAACTATGGCTACACCTTC,CATSKSGQGDNYGYTF
TRBV19,.,.,TRBJ1-1,TGTGCCAGTAGTATTAGTACAGGTATCACTGAAGCTTTCTTT,CASSISTGITEAFF
TRBV23-1,.,.,TRBJ1-4,TGCGCCAGCAGTCACCAGGGTGGAATTGTTTTT,CASSHQGGIVF
TRBV12-3/TRBV12-4,TRBD1,.,TRBJ1-2,TGTGCCAGCAGTCTACGGACAGGCGGCTACACCTTC,CASSLRTGGYTF
TRBV6-2/TRBV6-3,TRBD1,few,TRBJ1-2,TGTGCCAGCAGTTATCAGGGGGCGCAGGTTGGCTACACCTTC,CASSYQGAQVGYTF